This T cell receptor beta chain comes out of a study of blood T cell repertoires in COVID-19. Study background: Samples of COVID-19 (acute and convalescent) were obtained from the United States, Italy and Spain. PBMCs, B-cell-depleted T cells, or T cells were the source of the cDNA or gDNA that made up the material.

CDR1 LGHNA and CDR2 YNFKEQ come from the germline V gene. CDR3 length: 15 residues. V dropped 1 base and J dropped 4 bases, with 13 bases sitting between them. Study processing details: Reference gene primer amplification gave nucleated cell count estimates. Assay used: immunoSEQ multiplex PCR; TCRdb lists only in-frame clones, some missing. For V, J and clone size, that table is used; D and trimming come from the DNA. The table lists tens of thousands of clones, around 83% of them singletons, with 25% to 30% in the top ten. The specimen sequenced was peripheral blood. The clonotype comes from a human donor in a cohort sampled during active COVID-19. The chain links TRBV4-2 to TRBJ1-1, with D hard to call. The CDR3 nucleotides read TGTGCCAGCAGCCAAGCTAGCCGAAGAGGCACTGAAGCTTTCTTT. Residues: CASSQASRRGTEAFF.